This T cell receptor beta chain appears in the sequencing data of a study of a mutant IDH1 vaccine in newly diagnosed glioma. Study overall: Radiotherapy alone preceded vaccination by 4-6 weeks; alternatively, vaccination started with temozolomide cycles. Treated patients, around 60% male and around 38% female, averaged about 42 years of age.

Germline trimming cut 4 bases from V and 2 bases from J; bases unmatched to any gene: 7. CDR3 length equals 15 residues. Germline V gene data show CDR1 as SGHAT and CDR2 as FQNNGV. Here immunoSEQ multiplex PCR was the method, and the copy in TCRdb shows in-frame clones only, minus some. The sample has about 50,000 clones; about 79% are singletons. About this clone itself: Its target is not known.

The time point was: week 35, safety follow-up. Topical imiquimod accompanied each vaccine dose, which consisted of 300 ug of mutant IDH1 20-mer peptide. V is TRBV11-2 and J is TRBJ1-2; TRBD1 agrees at 7 bases. The input for sequencing was PBMCs, taken from a glioma patient whose treatment included an IDH1 peptide vaccine. This receptor was obtained from a man aged 35-49 years with glioma. The CDR3 sequence: CASSSFLQGNYGYTF. CDR3 DNA: TGTGCCAGCAGCTCGTTCCTACAGGGGAACTATGGCTACACCTTC.